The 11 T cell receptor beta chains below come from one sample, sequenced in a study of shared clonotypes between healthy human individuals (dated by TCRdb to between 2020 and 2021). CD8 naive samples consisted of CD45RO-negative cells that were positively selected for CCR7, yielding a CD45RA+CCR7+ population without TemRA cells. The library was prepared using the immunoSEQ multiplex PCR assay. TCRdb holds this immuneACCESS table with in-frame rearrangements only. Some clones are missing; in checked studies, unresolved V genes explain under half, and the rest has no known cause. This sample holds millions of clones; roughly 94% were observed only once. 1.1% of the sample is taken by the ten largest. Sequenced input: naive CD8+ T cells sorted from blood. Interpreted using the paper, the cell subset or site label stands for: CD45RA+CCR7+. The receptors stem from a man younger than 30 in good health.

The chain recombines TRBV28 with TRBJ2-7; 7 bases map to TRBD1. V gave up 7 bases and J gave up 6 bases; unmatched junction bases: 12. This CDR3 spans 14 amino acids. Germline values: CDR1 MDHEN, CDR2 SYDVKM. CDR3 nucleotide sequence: TGTGCCAGCACAGGACAGGTGTTTGGGAGCGAGCAGTACTTC. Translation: CASTGQVFGSEQYF.

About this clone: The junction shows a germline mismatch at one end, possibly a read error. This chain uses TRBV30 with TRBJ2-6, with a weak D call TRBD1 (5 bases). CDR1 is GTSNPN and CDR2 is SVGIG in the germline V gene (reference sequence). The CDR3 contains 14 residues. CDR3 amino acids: CARSGASGANVLTF. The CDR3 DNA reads TGTGCCCGGAGTGGGGCGTCGGGGGCCAACGTCCTGACTTTC.

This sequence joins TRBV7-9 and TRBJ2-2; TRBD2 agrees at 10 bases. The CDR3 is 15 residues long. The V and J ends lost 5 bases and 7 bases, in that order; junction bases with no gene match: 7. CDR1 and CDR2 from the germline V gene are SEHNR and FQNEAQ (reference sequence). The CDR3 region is CASSPSGGSGGELFF. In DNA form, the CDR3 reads TGTGCCAGCAGCCCTAGCGGGGGTTCGGGCGGGGAGCTGTTTTTT. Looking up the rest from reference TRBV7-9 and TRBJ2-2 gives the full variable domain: DTGVSQNPRHKITKRGQNVTFRCDPISEHNRLYWYRQTLGQGPEFLTYFQNEAQLEKSRLLSDRFSAERPKGSFSTLEIQRTEQGDSAMYLCASSPSGGSGGELFFGEGSRLTVL.

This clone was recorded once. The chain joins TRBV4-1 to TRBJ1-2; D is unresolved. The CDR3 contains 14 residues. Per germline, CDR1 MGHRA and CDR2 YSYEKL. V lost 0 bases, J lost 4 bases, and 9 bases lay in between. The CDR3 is CASSQDSEGYGYTF. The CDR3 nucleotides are TGCGCCAGCAGCCAAGACAGTGAGGGCTATGGCTACACCTTC.

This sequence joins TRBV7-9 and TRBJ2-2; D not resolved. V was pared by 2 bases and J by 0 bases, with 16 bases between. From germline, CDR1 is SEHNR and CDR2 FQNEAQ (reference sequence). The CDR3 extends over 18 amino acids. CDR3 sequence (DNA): TGTGCCAGCAGCTTACCGCCTACCCTACCCGCGAACACCGGGGAGCTGTTTTTT. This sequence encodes CASSLPPTLPANTGELFF.

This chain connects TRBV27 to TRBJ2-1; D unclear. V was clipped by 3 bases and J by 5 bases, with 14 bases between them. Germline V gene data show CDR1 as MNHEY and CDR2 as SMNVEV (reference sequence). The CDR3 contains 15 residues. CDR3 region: CASSLLLGFDNEQFF. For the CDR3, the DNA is TGTGCCAGCAGTTTGCTACTTGGGTTCGACAATGAGCAGTTCTTC.

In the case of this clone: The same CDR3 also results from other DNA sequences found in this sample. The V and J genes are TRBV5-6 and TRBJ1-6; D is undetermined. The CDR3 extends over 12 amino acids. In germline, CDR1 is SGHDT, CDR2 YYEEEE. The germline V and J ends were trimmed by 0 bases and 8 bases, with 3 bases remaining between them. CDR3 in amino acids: CASSLGDSPLHF. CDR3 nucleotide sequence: TGTGCCAGCAGCTTGGGGGATTCACCCCTCCACTTT.

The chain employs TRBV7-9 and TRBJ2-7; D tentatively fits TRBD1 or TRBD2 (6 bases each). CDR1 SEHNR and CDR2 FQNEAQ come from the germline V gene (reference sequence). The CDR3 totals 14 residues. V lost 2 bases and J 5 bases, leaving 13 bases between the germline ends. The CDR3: CASSLLLGGDEQYF. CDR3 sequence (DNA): TGTGCCAGCAGCTTATTGCTGGGGGGCGACGAGCAGTACTTC.

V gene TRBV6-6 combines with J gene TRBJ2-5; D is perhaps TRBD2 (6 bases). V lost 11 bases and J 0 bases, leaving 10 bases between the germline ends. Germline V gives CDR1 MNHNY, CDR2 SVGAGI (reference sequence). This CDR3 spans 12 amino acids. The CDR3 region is CAGRTNQETQYF. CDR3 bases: TGTGCCGGGAGGACAAACCAAGAGACCCAGTACTTC.

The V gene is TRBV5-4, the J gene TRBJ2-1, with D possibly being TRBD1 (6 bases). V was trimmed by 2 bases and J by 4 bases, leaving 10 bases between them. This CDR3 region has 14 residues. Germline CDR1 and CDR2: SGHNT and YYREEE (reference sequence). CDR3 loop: CASSFDRIYNEQFF. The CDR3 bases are TGTGCCAGCAGCTTTGACAGGATTTACAATGAGCAGTTCTTC.

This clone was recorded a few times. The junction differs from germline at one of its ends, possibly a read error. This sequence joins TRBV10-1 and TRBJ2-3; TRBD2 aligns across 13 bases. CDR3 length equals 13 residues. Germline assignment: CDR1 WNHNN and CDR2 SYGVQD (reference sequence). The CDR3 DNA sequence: TGCGCCAGCAGCCCTGGACTAGCGGGAGCGGTGAATTTT. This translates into CASSPGLAGAVNF.